This TCR beta chain was observed in a study of memory CD4+ T cells and cytomegalovirus serostatus. Study outcomes and limitations: Suggested: most of the CMV-linked TCR signature lies in CD4+ memory cells. Each of 65 to 70 CMV-associated TCRbeta sequences occurred in one to five individuals.

The sample holds one count of this clone. Its antigen remains unknown. Single viable CD3+CD4+CD8-CD45RO+ cells were sorted as the memory CD4+ T cells. Donors' CMV status reflects serum IgG against pp150, pp28, p38, p52. V was clipped by 1 base and J by 5 bases, with 12 bases between them. CDR3 length: 15 residues. The germline V gene encodes CDR1 SGHTA and CDR2 FQGNSA. Source study methods: Out-of-frame sequences were removed, leaving 2 million or so distinct TCRbeta sequences. Produced via immunoSEQ multiplex PCR; TCRdb's table is partial and in-frame only. The DNA was the basis for D and trimming; V, J and clone size are from that table. The sample records around 60,000 clones, around 77% being singletons.

The sequencing input was memory CD4+ T cells from blood. The TCR sequence derives from an adult in good health and CMV-seronegative. This chain uses TRBV7-2 with TRBJ1-3, with D maybe TRBD1 (5 bases). The CDR3 loop reads CASSLEYGGRNTIYF. DNA of the CDR3: TGTGCCAGCAGCTTAGAATATGGGGGTAGAAACACCATATATTTT.